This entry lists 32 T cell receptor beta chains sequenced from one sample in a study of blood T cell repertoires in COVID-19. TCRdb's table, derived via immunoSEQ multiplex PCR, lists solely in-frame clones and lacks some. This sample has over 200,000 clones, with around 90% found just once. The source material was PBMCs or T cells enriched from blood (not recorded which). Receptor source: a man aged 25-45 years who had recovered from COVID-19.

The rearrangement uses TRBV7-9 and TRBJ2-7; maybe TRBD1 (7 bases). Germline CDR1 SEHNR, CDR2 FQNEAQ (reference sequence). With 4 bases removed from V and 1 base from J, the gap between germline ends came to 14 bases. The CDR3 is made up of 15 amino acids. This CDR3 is CASSSPRGVSYEQYF. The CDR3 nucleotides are TGTGCCAGCAGCTCCCCCAGGGGGGTGTCCTACGAGCAGTACTTC.

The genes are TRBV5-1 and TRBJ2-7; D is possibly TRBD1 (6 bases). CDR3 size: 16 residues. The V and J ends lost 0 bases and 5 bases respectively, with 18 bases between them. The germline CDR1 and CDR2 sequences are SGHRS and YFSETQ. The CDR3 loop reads CASSLEQTGIWDEQYF. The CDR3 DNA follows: TGCGCCAGCAGCTTGGAACAAACAGGGATATGGGACGAGCAGTACTTC. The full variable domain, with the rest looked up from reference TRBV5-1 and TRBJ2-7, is KAGVTQTPRYLIKTRGQQVTLSCSPISGHRSVSWYQQTPGQGLQFLFEYFSETQRNKGNFPGRFSGRQFSNSRSEMNVSTLELGDSALYLCASSLEQTGIWDEQYFGPGTRLTVT.

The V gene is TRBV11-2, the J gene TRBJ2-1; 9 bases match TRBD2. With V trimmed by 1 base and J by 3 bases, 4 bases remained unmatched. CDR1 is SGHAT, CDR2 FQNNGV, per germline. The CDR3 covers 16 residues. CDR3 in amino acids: CASSLAAGGHYNEQFF. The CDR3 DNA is TGTGCCAGCAGCTTAGCAGCGGGAGGTCACTACAATGAGCAGTTCTTC.

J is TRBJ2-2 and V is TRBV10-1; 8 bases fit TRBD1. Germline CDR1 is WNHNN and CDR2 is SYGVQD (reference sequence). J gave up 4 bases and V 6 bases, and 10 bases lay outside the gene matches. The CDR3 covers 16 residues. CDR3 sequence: CASSDRTGRSTGELFF. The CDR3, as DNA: TGCGCCAGCAGCGACAGGACAGGGAGGAGCACCGGGGAGCTGTTTTTT.

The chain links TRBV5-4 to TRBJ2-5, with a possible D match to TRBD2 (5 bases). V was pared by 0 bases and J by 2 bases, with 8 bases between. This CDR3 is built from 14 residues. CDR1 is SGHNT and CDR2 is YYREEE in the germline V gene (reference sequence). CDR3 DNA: TGTGCCAGCAGCTTGGATCGACTACAAGAGACCCAGTACTTC. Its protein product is CASSLDRLQETQYF.

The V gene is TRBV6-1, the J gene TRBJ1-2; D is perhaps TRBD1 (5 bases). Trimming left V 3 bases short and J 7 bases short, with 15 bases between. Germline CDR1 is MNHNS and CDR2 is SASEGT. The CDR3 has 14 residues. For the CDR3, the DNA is TGTGCCAGCAGTGATGGCGAGACCGGGGGTGGCTACACCTTC. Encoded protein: CASSDGETGGGYTF.

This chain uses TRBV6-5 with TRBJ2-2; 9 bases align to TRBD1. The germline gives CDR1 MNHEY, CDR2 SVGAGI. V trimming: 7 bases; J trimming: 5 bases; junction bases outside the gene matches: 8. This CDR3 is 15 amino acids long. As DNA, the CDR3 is TGTGCCAGCACCCAGGACAGGGGAGTAACCGGGGAGCTGTTTTTT. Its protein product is CASTQDRGVTGELFF.

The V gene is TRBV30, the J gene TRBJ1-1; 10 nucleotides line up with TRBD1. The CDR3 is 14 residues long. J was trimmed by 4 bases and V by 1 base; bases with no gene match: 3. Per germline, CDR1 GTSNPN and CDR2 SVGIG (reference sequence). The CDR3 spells CAWSERTGGTEAFF. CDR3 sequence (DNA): TGTGCCTGGAGTGAAAGGACAGGGGGCACTGAAGCTTTCTTT.

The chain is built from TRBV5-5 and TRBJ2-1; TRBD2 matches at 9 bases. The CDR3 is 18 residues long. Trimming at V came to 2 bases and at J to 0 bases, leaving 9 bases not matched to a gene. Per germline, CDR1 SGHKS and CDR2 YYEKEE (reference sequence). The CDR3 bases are TGTGCCAGCAGCTTCGAGCCTAGCGGGACAATCTCCTACAATGAGCAGTTCTTC. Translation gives CASSFEPSGTISYNEQFF.

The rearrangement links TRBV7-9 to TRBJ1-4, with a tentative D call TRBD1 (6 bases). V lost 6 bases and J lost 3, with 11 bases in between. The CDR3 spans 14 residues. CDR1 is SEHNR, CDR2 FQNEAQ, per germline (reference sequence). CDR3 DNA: TGTGCCAGCAGTACAGGGTCGGCTAATGAAAAACTGTTTTTT. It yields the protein CASSTGSANEKLFF.

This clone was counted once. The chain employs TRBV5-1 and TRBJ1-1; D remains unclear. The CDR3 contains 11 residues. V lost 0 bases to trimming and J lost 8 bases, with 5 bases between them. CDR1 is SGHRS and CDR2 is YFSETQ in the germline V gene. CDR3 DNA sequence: TGCGCCAGCAGCTTGGGAGCGGAAGCTTTCTTT. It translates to CASSLGAEAFF.

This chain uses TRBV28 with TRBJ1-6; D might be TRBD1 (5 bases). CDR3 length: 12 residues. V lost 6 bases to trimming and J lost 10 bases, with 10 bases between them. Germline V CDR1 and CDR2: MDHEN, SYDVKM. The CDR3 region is CASRDTQSPLHF. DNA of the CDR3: TGTGCCAGCAGGGACACCCAATCACCCCTCCACTTT.

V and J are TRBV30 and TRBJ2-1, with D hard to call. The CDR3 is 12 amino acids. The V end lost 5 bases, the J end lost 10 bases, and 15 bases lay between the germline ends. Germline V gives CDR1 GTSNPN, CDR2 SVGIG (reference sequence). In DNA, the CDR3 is TGTGCCTGGGCGAGTTTTAAAGCGGAGCAGTTCTTC. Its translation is CAWASFKAEQFF.

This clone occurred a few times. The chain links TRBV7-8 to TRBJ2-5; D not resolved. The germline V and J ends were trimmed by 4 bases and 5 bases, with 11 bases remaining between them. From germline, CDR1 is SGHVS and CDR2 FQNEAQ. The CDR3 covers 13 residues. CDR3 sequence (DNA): TGTGCCAGCAGCTACCCTAACGGGGAGACCCAGTACTTC. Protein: CASSYPNGETQYF.

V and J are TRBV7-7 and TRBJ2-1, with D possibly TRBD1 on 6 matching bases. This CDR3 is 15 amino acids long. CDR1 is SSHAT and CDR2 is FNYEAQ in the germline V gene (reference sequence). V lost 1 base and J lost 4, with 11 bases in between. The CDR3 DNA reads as TGTGCCAGCAGCTTAGGCCAGGGGTCGTACAATGAGCAGTTCTTC. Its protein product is CASSLGQGSYNEQFF. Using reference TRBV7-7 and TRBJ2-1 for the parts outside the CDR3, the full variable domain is GAGVSQSPRYKVTKRGQDVTLRCDPISSHATLYWYQQALGQGPEFLTYFNYEAQPDKSGLPSDRFSAERPEGSISTLTIQRTEQRDSAMYRCASSLGQGSYNEQFFGPGTRLTVL.

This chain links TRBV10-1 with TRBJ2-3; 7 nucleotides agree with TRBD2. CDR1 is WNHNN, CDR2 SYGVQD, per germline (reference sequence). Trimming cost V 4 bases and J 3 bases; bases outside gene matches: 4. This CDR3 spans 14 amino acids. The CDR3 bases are TGCGCCAGCAGTGGAAGACTAGCAACAGATACGCAGTATTTT. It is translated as CASSGRLATDTQYF.

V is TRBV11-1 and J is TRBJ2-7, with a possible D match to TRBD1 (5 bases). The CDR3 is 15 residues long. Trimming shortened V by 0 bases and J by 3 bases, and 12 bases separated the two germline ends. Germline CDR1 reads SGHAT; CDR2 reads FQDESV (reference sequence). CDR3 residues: CASSLAQGGRYEQYF. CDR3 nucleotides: TGTGCCAGCAGCTTAGCCCAGGGCGGTCGCTACGAGCAGTACTTC.

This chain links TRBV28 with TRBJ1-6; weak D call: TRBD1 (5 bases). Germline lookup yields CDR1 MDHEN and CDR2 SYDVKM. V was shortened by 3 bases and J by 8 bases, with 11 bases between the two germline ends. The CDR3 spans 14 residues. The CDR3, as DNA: TGTGCCAGCAGTTTTTCCAGGGTTTATTCACCCCTCCACTTT. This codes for CASSFSRVYSPLHF.

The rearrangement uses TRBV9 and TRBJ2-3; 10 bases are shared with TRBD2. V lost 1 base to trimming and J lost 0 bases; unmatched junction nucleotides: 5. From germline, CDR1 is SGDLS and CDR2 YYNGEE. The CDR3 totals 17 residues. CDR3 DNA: TGTGCCAGCAGCGTACAAGCGGGGGGGTTAAGCACAGATACGCAGTATTTT. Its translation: CASSVQAGGLSTDTQYF.

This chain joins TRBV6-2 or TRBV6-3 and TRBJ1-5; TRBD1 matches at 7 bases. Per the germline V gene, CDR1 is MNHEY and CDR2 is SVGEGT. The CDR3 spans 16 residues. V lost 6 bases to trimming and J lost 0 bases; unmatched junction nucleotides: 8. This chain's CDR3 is CASSQDRPNSNQPQHF. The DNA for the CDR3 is TGTGCCAGCAGCCAGGACAGGCCAAATAGCAATCAGCCCCAGCATTTT.

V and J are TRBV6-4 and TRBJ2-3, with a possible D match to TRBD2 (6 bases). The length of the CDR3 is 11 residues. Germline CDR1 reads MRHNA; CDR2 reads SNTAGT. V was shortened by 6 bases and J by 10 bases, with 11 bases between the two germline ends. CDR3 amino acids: CASSQRVAQYF. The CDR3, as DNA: TGTGCCAGCAGCCAGCGGGTGGCGCAGTATTTT.

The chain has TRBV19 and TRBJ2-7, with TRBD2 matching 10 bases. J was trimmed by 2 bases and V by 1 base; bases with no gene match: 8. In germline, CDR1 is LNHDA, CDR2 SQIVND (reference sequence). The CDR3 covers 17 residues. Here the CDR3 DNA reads TGTGCCAGTAGTATAGCACCTAGCGGGAGTGGCGCCTACGAGCAGTACTTC. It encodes CASSIAPSGSGAYEQYF.

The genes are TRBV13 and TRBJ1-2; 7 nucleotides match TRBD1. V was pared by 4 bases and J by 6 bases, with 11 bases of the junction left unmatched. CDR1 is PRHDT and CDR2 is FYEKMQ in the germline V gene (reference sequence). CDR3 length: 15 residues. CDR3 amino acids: CASSSRTGQVDGYTF. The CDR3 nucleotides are TGTGCCAGCAGCTCAAGGACAGGACAGGTGGATGGCTACACCTTC. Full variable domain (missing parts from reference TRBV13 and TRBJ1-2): AAGVIQSPRHLIKEKRETATLKCYPIPRHDTVYWYQQGPGQDPQFLISFYEKMQSDKGSIPDRFSAQQFSDYHSELNMSSLELGDSALYFCASSSRTGQVDGYTFGSGTRLTVV.

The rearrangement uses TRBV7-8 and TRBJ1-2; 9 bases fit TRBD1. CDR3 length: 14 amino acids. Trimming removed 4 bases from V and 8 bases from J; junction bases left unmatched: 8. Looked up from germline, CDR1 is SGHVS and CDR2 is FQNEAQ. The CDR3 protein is CASSSNRGRGGYTF. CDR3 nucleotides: TGTGCCAGCAGCTCAAACAGGGGGCGCGGGGGCTACACCTTC.

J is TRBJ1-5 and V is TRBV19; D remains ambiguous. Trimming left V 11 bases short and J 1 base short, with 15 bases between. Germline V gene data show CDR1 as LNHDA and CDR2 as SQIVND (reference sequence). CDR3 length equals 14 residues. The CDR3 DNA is TGTGCCTCCGAGGGTTTAAAGAGCAATCAGCCCCAGCATTTT. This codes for CASEGLKSNQPQHF.

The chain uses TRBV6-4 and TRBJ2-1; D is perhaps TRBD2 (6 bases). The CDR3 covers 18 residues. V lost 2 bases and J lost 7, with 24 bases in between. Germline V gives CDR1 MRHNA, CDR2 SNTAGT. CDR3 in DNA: TGTGCCAGCAGTGACGTGGGTGGGTCGAGCGGGTCTGGGAATGAGCAGTTCTTC. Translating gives CASSDVGGSSGSGNEQFF.

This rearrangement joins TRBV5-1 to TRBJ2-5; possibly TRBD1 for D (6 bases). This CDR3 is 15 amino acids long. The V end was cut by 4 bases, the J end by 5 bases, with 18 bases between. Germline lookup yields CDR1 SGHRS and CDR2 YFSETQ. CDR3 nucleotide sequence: TGCGCCAGCAGCCGCGACCCGAACAGGGCGGAGACCCAGTACTTC. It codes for CASSRDPNRAETQYF. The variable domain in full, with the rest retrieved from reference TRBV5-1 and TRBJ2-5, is KAGVTQTPRYLIKTRGQQVTLSCSPISGHRSVSWYQQTPGQGLQFLFEYFSETQRNKGNFPGRFSGRQFSNSRSEMNVSTLELGDSALYLCASSRDPNRAETQYFGPGTRLLVL.

The CDR3 loop is CASSPRQGDAYEQYF. The CDR3 nucleotides read TGTGCCAGCTCACCTCGCCAGGGGGACGCCTACGAGCAGTACTTC. This chain connects TRBV18 to TRBJ2-7; 7 bases are a match to TRBD1. This CDR3 comprises 15 residues. J gave up 2 bases and V 3 bases, and 7 bases lay outside the gene matches. Germline assignment: CDR1 KGHSH and CDR2 LQKENI.

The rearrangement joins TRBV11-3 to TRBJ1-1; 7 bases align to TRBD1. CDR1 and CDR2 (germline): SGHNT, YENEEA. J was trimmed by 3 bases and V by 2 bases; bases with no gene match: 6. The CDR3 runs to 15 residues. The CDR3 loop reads CASSLFPGGDTEAFF. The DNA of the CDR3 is TGTGCCAGCAGCTTATTCCCAGGGGGAGACACTGAAGCTTTCTTT.

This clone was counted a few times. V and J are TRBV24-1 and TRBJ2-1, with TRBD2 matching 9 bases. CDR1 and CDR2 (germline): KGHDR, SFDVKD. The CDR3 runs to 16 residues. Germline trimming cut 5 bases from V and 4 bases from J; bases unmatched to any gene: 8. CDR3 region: CATSAALAGAYNEQFF. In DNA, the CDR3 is TGTGCCACCAGTGCCGCGTTAGCGGGAGCTTACAATGAGCAGTTCTTC.

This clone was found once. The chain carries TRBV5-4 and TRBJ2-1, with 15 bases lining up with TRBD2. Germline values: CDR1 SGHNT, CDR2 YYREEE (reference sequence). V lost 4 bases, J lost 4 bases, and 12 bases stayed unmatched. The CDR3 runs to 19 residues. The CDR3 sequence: CASSPSRRTSGRVYNEQFF. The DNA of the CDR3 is TGTGCCAGCAGCCCATCCAGACGGACTAGCGGGAGGGTATACAATGAGCAGTTCTTC.

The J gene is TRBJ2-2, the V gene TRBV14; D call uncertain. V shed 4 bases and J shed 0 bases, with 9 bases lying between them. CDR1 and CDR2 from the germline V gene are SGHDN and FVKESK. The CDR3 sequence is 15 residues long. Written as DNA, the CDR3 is TGTGCCAGCAGCCCGAGGATCGCGAACACCGGGGAGCTGTTTTTT. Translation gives CASSPRIANTGELFF.